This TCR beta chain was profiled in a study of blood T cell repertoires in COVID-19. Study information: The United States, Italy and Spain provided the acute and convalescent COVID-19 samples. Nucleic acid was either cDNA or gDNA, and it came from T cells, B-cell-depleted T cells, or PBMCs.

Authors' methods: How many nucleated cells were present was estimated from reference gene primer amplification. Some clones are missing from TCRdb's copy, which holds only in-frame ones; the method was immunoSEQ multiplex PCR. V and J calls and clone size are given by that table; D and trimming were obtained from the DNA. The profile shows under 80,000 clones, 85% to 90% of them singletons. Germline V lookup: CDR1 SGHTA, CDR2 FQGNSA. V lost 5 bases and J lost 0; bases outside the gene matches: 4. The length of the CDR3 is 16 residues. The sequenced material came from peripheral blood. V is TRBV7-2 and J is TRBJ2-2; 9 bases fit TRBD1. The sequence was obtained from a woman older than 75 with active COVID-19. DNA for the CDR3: TGTGCCAGCAGCCCTTGGACAGGGGCGAACACCGGGGAGCTGTTTTTT. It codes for CASSPWTGANTGELFF.